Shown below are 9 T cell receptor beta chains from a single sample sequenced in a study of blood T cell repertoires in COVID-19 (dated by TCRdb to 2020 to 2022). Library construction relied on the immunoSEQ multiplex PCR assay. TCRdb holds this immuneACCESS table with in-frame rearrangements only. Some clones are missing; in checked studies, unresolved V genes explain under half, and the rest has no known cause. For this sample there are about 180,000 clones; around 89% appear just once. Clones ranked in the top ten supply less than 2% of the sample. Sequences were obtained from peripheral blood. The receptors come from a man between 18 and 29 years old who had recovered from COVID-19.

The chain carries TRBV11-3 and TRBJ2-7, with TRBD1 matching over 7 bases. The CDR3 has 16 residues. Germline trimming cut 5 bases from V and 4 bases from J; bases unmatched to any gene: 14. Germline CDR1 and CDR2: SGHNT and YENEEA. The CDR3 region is CASSVGGILSGYEQYF. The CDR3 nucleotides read TGTGCCAGCAGCGTAGGGGGCATTCTCTCTGGGTACGAGCAGTACTTC.

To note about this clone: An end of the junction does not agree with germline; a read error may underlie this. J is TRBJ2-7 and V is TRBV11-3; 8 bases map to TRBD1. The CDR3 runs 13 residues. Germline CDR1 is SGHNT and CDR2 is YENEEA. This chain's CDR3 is CASSPGGSFEQYF. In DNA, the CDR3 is TGTGCCAGCAGCCCAGGGGGCTCCTTCGAGCAGTACTTC.

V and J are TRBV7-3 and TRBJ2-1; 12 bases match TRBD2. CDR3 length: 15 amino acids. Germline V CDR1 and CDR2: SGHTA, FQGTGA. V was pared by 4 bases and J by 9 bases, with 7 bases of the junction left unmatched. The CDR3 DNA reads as TGTGCCAGCAGCTCCTGGACTAGCGGGATGGGTGAGCAGTTCTTC. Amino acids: CASSSWTSGMGEQFF.

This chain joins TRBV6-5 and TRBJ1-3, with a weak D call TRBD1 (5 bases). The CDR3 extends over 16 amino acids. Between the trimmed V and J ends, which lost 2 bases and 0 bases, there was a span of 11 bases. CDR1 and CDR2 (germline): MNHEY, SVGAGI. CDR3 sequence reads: CASSYGAEYSGNTIYF. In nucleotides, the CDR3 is TGTGCCAGCAGTTACGGGGCAGAATACTCTGGAAACACCATATATTTT.

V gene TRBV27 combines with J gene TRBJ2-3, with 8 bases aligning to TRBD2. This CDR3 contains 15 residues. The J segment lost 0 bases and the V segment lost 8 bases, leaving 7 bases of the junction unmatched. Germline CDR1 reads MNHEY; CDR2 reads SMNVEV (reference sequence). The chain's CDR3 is CASSARLASTDTQYF. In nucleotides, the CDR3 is TGTGCCAGCTCCGCCCGACTAGCGAGCACAGATACGCAGTATTTT.

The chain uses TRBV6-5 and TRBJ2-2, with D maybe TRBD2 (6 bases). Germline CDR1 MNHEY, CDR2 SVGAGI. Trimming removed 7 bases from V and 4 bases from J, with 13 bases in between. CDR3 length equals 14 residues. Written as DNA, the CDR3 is TGTGCCAGCATAGGAGGGGCCCCCACCGGGGAGCTGTTTTTT. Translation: CASIGGAPTGELFF.

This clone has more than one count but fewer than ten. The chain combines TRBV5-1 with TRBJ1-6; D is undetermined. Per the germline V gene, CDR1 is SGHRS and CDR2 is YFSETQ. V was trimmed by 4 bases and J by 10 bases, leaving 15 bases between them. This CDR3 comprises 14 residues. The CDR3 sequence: CASSLHPSESPLHF. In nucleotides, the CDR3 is TGCGCCAGCAGCCTCCACCCAAGCGAGTCACCCCTCCACTTT. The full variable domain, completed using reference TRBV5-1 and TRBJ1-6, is KAGVTQTPRYLIKTRGQQVTLSCSPISGHRSVSWYQQTPGQGLQFLFEYFSETQRNKGNFPGRFSGRQFSNSRSEMNVSTLELGDSALYLCASSLHPSESPLHFGNGTRLTVT.

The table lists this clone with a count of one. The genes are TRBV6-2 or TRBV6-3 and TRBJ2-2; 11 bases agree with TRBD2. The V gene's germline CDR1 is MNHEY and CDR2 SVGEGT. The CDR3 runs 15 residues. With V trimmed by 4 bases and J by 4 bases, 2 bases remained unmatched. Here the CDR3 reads CASSSSGRITGELFF. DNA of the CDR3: TGTGCCAGCAGTTCTAGCGGGAGGATCACCGGGGAGCTGTTTTTT.

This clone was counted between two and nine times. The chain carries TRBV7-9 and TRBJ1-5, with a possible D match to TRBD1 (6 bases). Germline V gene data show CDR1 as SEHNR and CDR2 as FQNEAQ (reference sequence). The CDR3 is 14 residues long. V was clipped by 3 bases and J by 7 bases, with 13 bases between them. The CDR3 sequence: CASSLQGTGQPQHF. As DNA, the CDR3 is TGTGCCAGCAGCTTGCAGGGGACCGGACAGCCCCAGCATTTT.